This T cell receptor (beta chain) was retrieved from a study of shared clonotypes between healthy human individuals (dated by TCRdb to the early 2020s). About the study as a whole: A couple of women and a few men aged 18 to 49 years were included in the cohort. For each donor, CD4 naive and CD4 memory were each given three plates, CD8 naive was given two plates, and CD8 memory was given one plate. To estimate repertoire size and how much clonotypes are shared between individuals, the study performed deep sequencing of blood TCR repertoires from five healthy adults. To increase sequencing depth and limit assay-specific biases, TCR repertoire library preparation and sequencing were carried out by different laboratories using diverse techniques. Each donor's leukapheresis produced roughly between roughly 0.9 and 8.9 billion PBMCs.

The paper's findings and limits, for the study overall: Rarefaction of sorted-subset datasets indicated incomplete sequencing despite the large sequencing depth. Sharing across a few donors was observed for about 5% of naive CD4, 3% to 4% of naive CD8, 2% to 2.5% of memory CD4, and around 0.4% of memory CD8 clonotypes. Pairwise subsampling led to the expectation that sequencing depth would affect the degree of clonotype sharing among donors. Because the study included a small number of donors, the genetic and exposure-history diversity represented was limited. Higher generation probabilities were observed for clonotypes shared by all four sorted-subset donors than for non-shared clonotypes. Larger estimated clonotype richness was generally found for naive subsets than for memory subsets. Sampling was restricted to blood, and TCR repertoires in tissue are likely to differ from TCR repertoires in blood.

The donors were healthy, HIV-negative adults who had no recently reported acute infections or vaccinations. Only Caucasian adults living in Nashville, Tennessee, USA were represented among the donors. CD4+ T cells were enriched by magnetic negative selection, after which naive cells were positively selected on CD45RA and the negative fraction was taken as the memory subset. Blood was obtained by leukapheresis, after which PBMCs were separated by Ficoll-Histopaque density gradient centrifugation and cryopreserved in liquid nitrogen vapor phase. Analytical flow cytometry was used to check the purity and quantity of every magnetically sorted T cell population. Genomic DNA was isolated from each sorted fraction and quantified by UV absorbance on a Nanodrop 2000c. TCR CDR3 regions were amplified from genomic DNA by multiplex PCR using the deep immunoSEQ assay. Genomic DNA extracted from each cell subset was distributed evenly over all wells of several immunoSEQ 96-well plates, and each plate served as one replicate. Each replicate PCR for sorted subsets received around 0.2 ug genomic DNA, equal to about 30,000 T cell genomes. Purified libraries were quantified with a Qubit 3.0 fluorometer, sized on a Bioanalyzer 2100, and re-quantified with the KAPA Library Quantification kit. Every immunoSEQ 96-well plate was sequenced on a separate single-read 150-cycle Illumina NextSeq 550 flow cell. The published analysis was carried out like this. Because the immunoSEQ output held only junctional sequences and lacked quality scores, the filtering could not match the filtering applied to full-length reads. To assign V/J genes and CDR3, sequences were annotated against IMGT germline references using PyIR, a Python wrapper for IgBLAST v1.9. Reads were removed for weak V/J assignments (E-value above 1e-6), missing CDR3, stop codons, out-of-frame junctions, or ambiguous translated residues. V3J clonotypes were defined as sequences sharing an identical inferred V gene, J gene, and CDR3 amino acid sequence. The percentage overlap between two repertoires was calculated by dividing the number of shared unique clonotypes by the size of the smaller repertoire. RTK rarefaction, the Chao1 estimator, and Recon v2.1 estimates of unobserved clonotypes were used to assess repertoire richness. Generation probabilities were computed with OLGA for all TCRbeta clonotypes obtained by the gDNA method from four donors. Entries here come from immuneACCESS through TCRdb and include only in-frame sequences with V and J called. Some clones fail to appear in such tables; in the studies checked, an unresolved V gene covers under half of the shortfall, and the cause of the remainder is unknown. D and trimming come from the DNA, and the V and J calls and clone size come from that table. A total of 2 million to 2.5 million clones appear in this sample, more than 90% of them only once. The biggest ten clones account for 0.1% to 0.15% of the sample.

The CDR3 covers 13 residues, taking in both the cysteine and the phenylalanine. Just the 39-base CDR3 DNA is kept, in frame starting at base 1. V drops 1 base and J drops 10 bases, leaving 10 bases in between. Sequences SGHTA (CDR1) and FQGNSA (CDR2) are obtained from the germline V gene. Concerning this clone itself: Its antigen remains undetermined. One base away there is no much larger clone; base qualities are not given. The same CDR3 is also encoded by other DNA sequences in this sample.

The sequencing sample was made of naive CD4+ T cells sorted from blood. The cell subset or site label on this specimen signifies: CD45RA+ positively selected. This chain joins TRBV7-2 to TRBJ1-4; a weak D assignment points to TRBD1 (6 bases agree). This receptor was identified in a man between 18 and 29 years old in good health. The sequenced DNA is TGTGCCAGCAGCTTAGAGGGGGGGCGAAAACTGTTTTTT. It translates as CASSLEGGRKLFF.